The 19 T cell receptor beta chains listed next were all sequenced from one sample in a study of cytomegalovirus exposure and HLA in healthy donors. With 60 Vbeta and 13 Jbeta primers, the PCR was carried out. The method was immunoSEQ multiplex PCR; TCRdb's version includes in-frame clones alone and lacks a portion of them. This table has about 95,000 clones, 70% to 80% appearing once. The sample was PBMCs. All receptors come from a man aged 18 to 29 in good health and CMV-seropositive.

The rearrangement joins TRBV4-1 to TRBJ2-7; D possibly corresponds to TRBD2 (5 bases). This CDR3 is 13 amino acids long. Germline CDR1 MGHRA, CDR2 YSYEKL. Trimming left V 0 bases short and J 3 bases short, with 6 bases between. CDR3 nucleotide sequence: TGCGCCAGCAGCCAAGATCGGGGCTACGAGCAGTACTTC. Its protein is CASSQDRGYEQYF.

The chain is built from TRBV5-6 and TRBJ2-7; TRBD1 agrees at 9 bases. CDR1 and CDR2 from the germline V gene are SGHDT and YYEEEE. V was pared by 4 bases and J by 7 bases, with 9 bases of the junction left unmatched. The CDR3 has 14 amino acids. CDR3 DNA: TGTGCCAGCAGCCGTCCCGGGACAGGGATAGAGCAGTACTTC. It translates to CASSRPGTGIEQYF.

This clone has more than one count but fewer than ten. The rearrangement uses TRBV7-9 and TRBJ2-6; perhaps TRBD2 as D (5 bases). CDR1 SEHNR and CDR2 FQNEAQ come from the germline V gene (reference sequence). CDR3 length equals 17 residues. V gave up 1 base and J gave up 0 bases, with 10 bases separating them. The CDR3 region has the DNA TGTGCCAGCAGCTTAGTTCCGGGGAGCTCTGGGGCCAACGTCCTGACTTTC. Its translation is CASSLVPGSSGANVLTF.

This clone was counted a single time. Other nucleotide sequences from this sample produce the same CDR3. The J gene is TRBJ2-4, the V gene TRBV4-1; 8 bases agree with TRBD1. Losses at the gene ends were 3 bases for V and 4 bases for J; bases not matched to a gene: 2. CDR3 length equals 14 residues. CDR1 is MGHRA, CDR2 YSYEKL, per germline. In nucleotides, the CDR3 is TGCGCCAGCAGCCACGGACAGGGAAAAAACATTCAGTACTTC. Its translation: CASSHGQGKNIQYF.

The chain carries TRBV5-4 and TRBJ2-1, with D tentatively TRBD1 (6 bases). The CDR3 has 18 residues. Germline CDR1 reads SGHNT; CDR2 reads YYREEE (reference sequence). Trimming stripped 2 bases from V and 0 bases from J, with 18 bases between. As DNA, the CDR3 is TGTGCCAGCAGCTTAAATGTAATCAGGGGTGGCTCCTACAATGAGCAGTTCTTC. Protein product: CASSLNVIRGGSYNEQFF.

The chain uses TRBV2 and TRBJ2-3; 7 nucleotides line up with TRBD1. The germline gives CDR1 SNHLY, CDR2 FYNNEI. The CDR3 is 13 residues long. V was pared by 3 bases and J by 7 bases, with 4 bases of the junction left unmatched. DNA for the CDR3: TGTGCCAGCAGTGAGACAGGGTTGTATACGCAGTATTTT. Residues: CASSETGLYTQYF. The full variable domain, in which reference TRBV2 and TRBJ2-3 provide the parts outside the CDR3, is EPEVTQTPSHQVTQMGQEVILRCVPISNHLYFYWYRQILGQKVEFLVSFYNNEISEKSEIFDDQFSVERPDGSNFTLKIRSTKLEDSAMYFCASSETGLYTQYFGPGTRLTVL.

The rearrangement links TRBV9 to TRBJ2-1; D remains ambiguous. The CDR3 is 14 amino acids. The V end was cut by 0 bases, the J end by 4 bases, with 8 bases between. Germline CDR1 SGDLS, CDR2 YYNGEE. This chain's CDR3 is CASSVVPQYNEQFF. Written as DNA, the CDR3 is TGTGCCAGCAGCGTAGTTCCCCAATACAATGAGCAGTTCTTC.

The rearrangement links TRBV4-1 to TRBJ1-1; TRBD1 matches 8 bases. This CDR3 has 15 residues. CDR1 is MGHRA, CDR2 YSYEKL, per germline. V shed 2 bases and J 8 bases; nucleotides not matched to a gene: 10. As DNA, the CDR3 is TGCGCCAGCAGCCAATCAGGACAGGGTGAACTCGAAGCTTTCTTT. The encoded protein is CASSQSGQGELEAFF.

The gene calls are TRBV28 and TRBJ1-2, with D hard to call. The V and J ends lost 2 bases and 4 bases respectively, with 8 bases between them. Per germline, CDR1 MDHEN and CDR2 SYDVKM. The CDR3 contains 13 residues. The CDR3 spells CASSLAGPYGYTF. In DNA form, the CDR3 reads TGTGCCAGCAGTTTAGCAGGTCCCTATGGCTACACCTTC.

This chain links TRBV7-8 with TRBJ2-6; possible D gene TRBD2, 6 bases. V shed 1 base and J shed 0 bases, with 16 bases lying between them. The CDR3 length is 19 residues. Germline CDR1 SGHVS, CDR2 FQNEAQ. The CDR3 DNA reads TGTGCCAGCAGCTTAGGCCGGGGGAGGACCAGCTCTGGGGCCAACGTCCTGACTTTC. This sequence encodes CASSLGRGRTSSGANVLTF.

The V call is TRBV27, the J call TRBJ2-7, with D tentatively TRBD2 (5 bases). The length of the CDR3 is 13 residues. Trimming cost V 7 bases and J 3 bases, with 13 bases left between them. The germline V gene has CDR1 MNHEY and CDR2 SMNVEV (reference sequence). CDR3 residues: CASTSGSNYEQYF. The DNA for the CDR3 is TGTGCCAGCACCTCGGGGAGTAACTACGAGCAGTACTTC.

This clone was found a few times. The genes are TRBV2 and TRBJ2-7; 12 bases agree with TRBD1. Losses at the gene ends were 6 bases for V and 6 bases for J; bases not matched to a gene: 6. The CDR3 spans 14 residues. Germline assignment: CDR1 SNHLY and CDR2 FYNNEI. CDR3 nucleotide sequence: TGTGCCAGCAGCGACCGGGACAGGGGGCGCGAGCAGTACTTC. Its protein product is CASSDRDRGREQYF.

The gene calls are TRBV30 and TRBJ2-5; TRBD2 matches at 15 bases. This CDR3 has 16 residues. J gave up 2 bases and V 5 bases, and 6 bases lay outside the gene matches. Germline CDR1 is GTSNPN and CDR2 is SVGIG (reference sequence). The DNA of the CDR3 is TGTGCCTGGTCGGGACTAGCGGGGGGTCCTCAAGAGACCCAGTACTTC. Its protein is CAWSGLAGGPQETQYF.

V usage is TRBV6-5 and J usage is TRBJ2-7; 11 positions agree with TRBD1. V was clipped by 6 bases and J by 4 bases; unmatched bases: 5. CDR3 length: 14 residues. CDR1 and CDR2 from the germline V gene are MNHEY and SVGAGI. CDR3 sequence (DNA): TGTGCCAGCAGCCCCGGACAGGGGGCTTACGAGCAGTACTTC. It translates to CASSPGQGAYEQYF.

The J gene is TRBJ2-2, the V gene TRBV20-1, with 7 bases fitting TRBD2. Germline trimming cut 6 bases from V and 6 bases from J; bases unmatched to any gene: 1. Germline V gives CDR1 DFQATT, CDR2 SNEGSKA (reference sequence). This CDR3 comprises 11 residues. CDR3 coding DNA: TGCAGTGCCCGGGGGGCCGGGGAGCTGTTTTTT. Translation: CSARGAGELFF.

V and J are TRBV2 and TRBJ2-2; 8 bases are shared with TRBD2. This CDR3 has 16 residues. Germline lookup yields CDR1 SNHLY and CDR2 FYNNEI. Trimming took 9 bases from V and 4 from J; bases not matched to a gene: 13. The CDR3 sequence: CARSTSGGAFTGELFF. The CDR3 DNA reads as TGTGCCAGAAGCACCTCGGGGGGGGCGTTCACCGGGGAGCTGTTTTTT.

The chain recombines TRBV7-2 with TRBJ1-1; D is undetermined. In germline, CDR1 is SGHTA, CDR2 FQGNSA. This CDR3 is 13 amino acids long. V lost 5 bases and J lost 2, with 9 bases in between. The CDR3 sequence is CASSHHINTEAFF. The CDR3 DNA sequence: TGTGCCAGCAGCCATCACATCAACACTGAAGCTTTCTTT.

The chain is built from TRBV19 and TRBJ1-5; the match to TRBD1 covers 7 bases. Germline V lookup: CDR1 LNHDA, CDR2 SQIVND (reference sequence). After removal of 7 bases from V and 7 bases from J, the junction contained 10 bases not matched to a gene. The CDR3 runs 14 residues. The CDR3 protein is CASKPALGGQPQHF. The CDR3 DNA reads as TGTGCCAGTAAACCGGCCCTAGGGGGCCAGCCCCAGCATTTT.

The gene calls are TRBV27 and TRBJ1-5; possible D gene TRBD1, 5 bases. Germline V gene data show CDR1 as MNHEY and CDR2 as SMNVEV (reference sequence). CDR3 size: 14 residues. V was cut by 6 bases and J by 7 bases, with 16 bases left in between. CDR3 protein: CASRRAGRGQPQHF. The CDR3 DNA sequence: TGTGCCAGCAGGAGGGCAGGGAGGGGACAGCCCCAGCATTTT.